This T cell receptor beta chain was observed in a study of patients and donors after allogeneic stem cell transplantation. MiXCR, applied by TCRdb to the RT-PCR reads, yields one record per CDR3 protein. The table records about a million distinct CDR3 sequences, roughly 18% of them present only once. Germline assignment: CDR1 SGHTA and CDR2 FQGNSA. V lost 5 bases, J lost 9 bases, and 20 bases lay in between. The CDR3 loop spans 16 amino acids. The chain is built from TRBV7-2 and TRBJ1-6, with a possible D match to TRBD1 (5 bases). This TCR was sampled from a human donor who was either an allogeneic HSCT recipient or a stem cell or donor lymphocyte infusion donor (not recorded which). It is not recorded whose cells these are; they may come from a transplant donor. The sample consisted of blood, either unsorted or a sorted T cell fraction (not recorded which). CDR3 in DNA: TGTGCCAGCAGCATCGCACAGGCCCTCGCGGGTTCACCCCTCCACTTT. Translated, it gives CASSIAQALAGSPLHF.